The next 20 T cell receptor beta chains were all read from a single sample in a study of shared clonotypes between healthy human individuals. TCRdb keeps only in-frame clones here, not all; method: immunoSEQ multiplex PCR. This table holds 2 million or so clones, 95% found once. Sequencing input: naive CD4+ T cells sorted from blood. Subset of the sample: CD45RA+ positively selected. These receptors all stem from a man younger than 35 in good health.

The J gene is TRBJ1-3, the V gene TRBV5-1; no definite D call. CDR1 is SGHRS and CDR2 is YFSETQ in the germline V gene. Trimming shortened V by 5 bases and J by 0 bases, and 12 bases separated the two germline ends. This CDR3 is 15 amino acids long. The CDR3: CASSPDAASGNTIYF. The CDR3 DNA reads TGCGCCAGCAGTCCCGATGCTGCCTCTGGAAACACCATATATTTT.

V and J are TRBV6-5 and TRBJ2-7; D perhaps matches TRBD2 (6 bases). Per germline, CDR1 MNHEY and CDR2 SVGAGI. This CDR3 spans 16 amino acids. The ends were cut back, 2 bases at V and 4 bases at J, with 18 bases in the middle. The CDR3 reads CASSYPRGGNPYEQYF. The CDR3 bases are TGTGCCAGCAGTTACCCGAGGGGCGGGAACCCTTACGAGCAGTACTTC.

The chain is built from TRBV6-5 and TRBJ1-2, with D possibly being TRBD1 (5 bases). V gave up 5 bases and J gave up 7 bases, with 17 bases separating them. Germline assignment: CDR1 MNHEY and CDR2 SVGAGI. The CDR3 is made up of 14 amino acids. The CDR3, as DNA: TGTGCCAGCAGTCCCGTGATGGGGCGAGGTGGCTACACCTTC. It codes for CASSPVMGRGGYTF.

This sequence joins TRBV10-1 and TRBJ2-7; no clear D. Germline assignment: CDR1 WNHNN and CDR2 SYGVQD (reference sequence). The ends were cut back, 4 bases at V and 5 bases at J, with 18 bases in the middle. The CDR3 runs to 15 residues. The CDR3 sequence is CASSVSRAVWDEQYF. Here the CDR3 DNA reads TGCGCCAGCAGTGTCTCTCGGGCCGTGTGGGACGAGCAGTACTTC.

The rearrangement uses TRBV30 and TRBJ2-3; a weak D match, TRBD2 (5 bases). This CDR3 comprises 15 residues. With 2 bases removed from V and 0 bases from J, the gap between germline ends came to 12 bases. Germline CDR1 reads GTSNPN; CDR2 reads SVGIG (reference sequence). The CDR3 coding sequence is TGTGCCTGGAGTTGGAGTAGCGATAGCACAGATACGCAGTATTTT. This encodes CAWSWSSDSTDTQYF.

The chain carries TRBV29-1 and TRBJ2-1, with TRBD2 identical over 10 bases. Germline V gene lookup returns CDR1 SQVTM and CDR2 ANQGSEA. Trimming cost V 1 base and J 4 bases; bases outside gene matches: 4. This CDR3 spans 15 amino acids. The CDR3 nucleotides read TGCAGCGTTGAAGGGACTAGCGGTCTTTACAATGAGCAGTTCTTC. It is translated as CSVEGTSGLYNEQFF.

The CDR3 protein is CAWSENQPQHF. DNA of the CDR3: TGTGCCTGGAGTGAAAATCAGCCCCAGCATTTT. The chain carries TRBV30 and TRBJ1-5; no definite D call. Germline V CDR1 and CDR2: GTSNPN, SVGIG (reference sequence). The CDR3 sequence is 11 residues long. V lost 1 base, J lost 4 bases, and 2 bases lay in between.

This clone was recorded once. Other DNA sequences in the same sample also yield this CDR3. The CDR3 DNA is TGTGCCAGCAGTGAAGGCACGGGAAACTATGGCTACACCTTC. It codes for CASSEGTGNYGYTF. The chain carries TRBV6-1 and TRBJ1-2; D is uncertain. Germline loops: CDR1 MNHNS, CDR2 SASEGT. The V and J ends lost 1 base and 2 bases respectively, with 8 bases between them. This CDR3 is 14 amino acids long.

This clone was seen only once. The chain joins TRBV6-6 to TRBJ2-2; D not resolved. The CDR3 sequence is 15 residues long. Trimming shortened V by 2 bases and J by 6 bases, and 13 bases separated the two germline ends. Germline assignment: CDR1 MNHNY and CDR2 SVGAGI (reference sequence). CDR3 sequence: CASSYKVERPGELFF. The CDR3 nucleotides are TGTGCCAGCAGTTACAAGGTGGAACGTCCCGGGGAGCTGTTTTTT.

V usage is TRBV6-4 and J usage is TRBJ1-5, with D perhaps matching TRBD1 (6 bases). Germline CDR1 reads MRHNA; CDR2 reads SNTAGT. CDR3 size: 15 residues. V shed 6 bases and J shed 4 bases, with 16 bases lying between them. The CDR3 sequence is CASSAGGGGNQPQHF. The CDR3 DNA follows: TGTGCCAGCAGCGCCGGAGGGGGAGGTAATCAGCCCCAGCATTTT.

V is TRBV30 and J is TRBJ2-6, with TRBD1 matching over 7 bases. V shed 8 bases, J shed 0 bases, and the junction held 10 bases outside the gene matches. Germline CDR1 reads GTSNPN; CDR2 reads SVGIG (reference sequence). This CDR3 spans 16 amino acids. The CDR3 coding sequence is TGTGCCCGCGGACAGGCTGGGGACTCTGGGGCCAACGTCCTGACTTTC. It encodes CARGQAGDSGANVLTF.

The V call is TRBV5-1, the J call TRBJ2-7; 8 bases map to TRBD1. This CDR3 comprises 15 residues. The V gene's germline CDR1 is SGHRS and CDR2 YFSETQ. With V trimmed by 4 bases and J by 0 bases, 6 bases remained unmatched. CDR3 region: CASSRDRPLSYEQYF. CDR3 nucleotide sequence: TGCGCCAGCAGCCGGGACAGGCCCCTCTCCTACGAGCAGTACTTC.

J is TRBJ1-1 and V is TRBV30, with D maybe TRBD1 (6 bases). Trimming cost V 5 bases and J 4 bases, with 17 bases left between them. Germline values: CDR1 GTSNPN, CDR2 SVGIG (reference sequence). The CDR3 spans 14 residues. DNA for the CDR3: TGTGCCTGGGTGACTGGGGGCATGGGCACTGAAGCTTTCTTT. Translating gives CAWVTGGMGTEAFF.

The J gene is TRBJ2-1, the V gene TRBV4-2; 14 bases are a match to TRBD2. Germline CDR1 and CDR2: LGHNA and YNFKEQ. Unmatched junction bases numbered 2, after V lost 0 bases and J lost 10 bases. CDR3 length: 15 amino acids. The CDR3 DNA follows: TGTGCCAGCAGCCAAGAAGGACTAGCGGGGGGCGAGCAGTTCTTC. Its translation is CASSQEGLAGGEQFF.

The V gene is TRBV5-1, the J gene TRBJ2-3, with TRBD1 as a possible D gene (5 bases). With 1 base removed from V and 4 bases from J, the gap between germline ends came to 10 bases. CDR3 length: 14 amino acids. The germline V gene encodes CDR1 SGHRS and CDR2 YFSETQ. The CDR3 coding sequence is TGCGCCAGCAGCTTGAACCCGACAGCAGATACGCAGTATTTT. Its protein product is CASSLNPTADTQYF.

V is TRBV2 and J is TRBJ2-1; D may be TRBD2 (5 bases). The CDR3 runs 14 residues. V was shortened by 6 bases and J by 4 bases, with 13 bases between the two germline ends. Germline CDR1 reads SNHLY; CDR2 reads FYNNEI. The DNA of the CDR3 is TGTGCCAGCAGCCAACAAAGCGGATACAATGAGCAGTTCTTC. This translates into CASSQQSGYNEQFF.

This clone was recorded once. V is TRBV5-1 and J is TRBJ2-5; no clear D. The V and J ends lost 5 bases and 1 base respectively, with 9 bases between them. The germline CDR1 and CDR2 sequences are SGHRS and YFSETQ. This CDR3 spans 13 amino acids. CDR3 sequence (DNA): TGCGCCAGCAGGCCCCCAGCCCAAGAGACCCAGTACTTC. The encoded protein is CASRPPAQETQYF.

CDR3 in DNA: TGCGCCAGCAGCTCCGACGGAGCGCTAGGAAACACCATATATTTT. Protein sequence: CASSSDGALGNTIYF. The chain links TRBV5-1 to TRBJ1-3; D is ambiguous. The germline V and J ends were trimmed by 3 bases and 4 bases, with 14 bases remaining between them. Germline V lookup: CDR1 SGHRS, CDR2 YFSETQ. The CDR3 is made up of 15 amino acids.

CDR3 DNA: TGTGCCAGCAGCTTAGTGGGTACTATCCGATACAATGAGCAGTTCTTC. The encoded protein is CASSLVGTIRYNEQFF. The chain is built from TRBV7-2 and TRBJ2-1; D remains unclear. Germline V CDR1 and CDR2: SGHTA, FQGNSA. Trimming cost V 1 base and J 4 bases, with 14 bases left between them. The CDR3 loop spans 16 amino acids.

This clone was recorded only once. The chain has TRBV28 and TRBJ2-7; D perhaps matches TRBD2 (6 bases). The CDR3 totals 14 residues. Germline V lookup: CDR1 MDHEN, CDR2 SYDVKM. Trimming stripped 6 bases from V and 0 bases from J, with 12 bases between. The CDR3 loop is CASRRGLFSYEQYF. CDR3 nucleotide sequence: TGTGCCAGCAGGAGAGGACTATTCTCCTACGAGCAGTACTTC.